The 23 T cell receptor beta chains given below trace back to one sample, sequenced in a study of Ad26.COV2.S vaccination and SARS-CoV-2 variants. Stated treatment: around 19 received Ad26.COV2.S at low or high dose, single or two shots; five or six received placebo; per-sample allocation not given. Collection of the samples took place on day 63 after the first injection of vaccine or placebo. Repertoires were generated with immunoSEQ multiplex PCR, while TCRdb's copy carries only in-frame clones and drops some. The sample lists approximately 300,000 clones; over 80% were seen once. The sequencing here drew on peripheral blood, taken in a trial of Ad26.COV2.S vaccine versus placebo. The source is a person aged 18-60 years who received the Ad26.COV2.S COVID-19 vaccine or a placebo.

The chain joins TRBV7-3 to TRBJ2-1, with D possibly being TRBD1 or TRBD2 (5 bases each). CDR1 and CDR2 from the germline V gene are SGHTA and FQGTGA. Trimming shortened V by 2 bases and J by 5 bases, and 13 bases separated the two germline ends. The CDR3 has 15 residues. This chain's CDR3 is CASSLRDPGDNEQFF. Here the CDR3 DNA reads TGTGCCAGCAGCTTACGGGACCCCGGCGACAATGAGCAGTTCTTC.

This chain uses TRBV5-1 with TRBJ2-2; D is ambiguous. CDR1 SGHRS and CDR2 YFSETQ come from the germline V gene. This CDR3 has 15 amino acids. V lost 1 base, J lost 1 base, and 8 bases lay in between. The CDR3 nucleotides read TGCGCCAGCAGCTTGAAAGGAGAGAACACCGGGGAGCTGTTTTTT. Amino acid sequence: CASSLKGENTGELFF. Full variable domain (outside the CDR3, taken from reference TRBV5-1 and TRBJ2-2): KAGVTQTPRYLIKTRGQQVTLSCSPISGHRSVSWYQQTPGQGLQFLFEYFSETQRNKGNFPGRFSGRQFSNSRSEMNVSTLELGDSALYLCASSLKGENTGELFFGEGSRLTVL.

The gene calls are TRBV18 and TRBJ1-1, with 7 nucleotides matching TRBD1. Germline CDR1 KGHSH, CDR2 LQKENI. The CDR3 is made up of 14 amino acids. J was trimmed by 1 base and V by 4 bases; bases with no gene match: 3. The CDR3 loop is CASSQTGSNTEAFF. DNA of the CDR3: TGTGCCAGCTCACAGACAGGGTCGAACACTGAAGCTTTCTTT.

This chain joins TRBV5-1 and TRBJ1-2; 8 positions match TRBD1. V was pared by 3 bases and J by 6 bases, with 7 bases of the junction left unmatched. CDR1 is SGHRS, CDR2 YFSETQ, per germline. This CDR3 contains 14 residues. The CDR3 coding sequence is TGCGCCAGCAGCTGGCAGGGGGCGCGGGATGGCTACACCTTC. Protein: CASSWQGARDGYTF.

The chain is built from TRBV3-1 (or the pseudogene TRBV3-2) and TRBJ2-3; 9 nucleotides align to TRBD1. Germline V gene lookup returns CDR1 LGHDT and CDR2 YNNKEL (reference sequence). The CDR3 has 18 amino acids. Trimming removed 1 base from V and 2 bases from J; junction bases left unmatched: 10. The CDR3 loop is CASSQGTPGTGNTDTQYF. DNA for the CDR3: TGTGCCAGCAGCCAAGGGACCCCCGGGACAGGGAACACAGATACGCAGTATTTT.

This clone was seen a single time. As DNA, the CDR3 is TGTGCCAGCAGGCAGGGGGCCTTTAATGAAAAACTGTTTTTT. Translation: CASRQGAFNEKLFF. The genes are TRBV5-5 and TRBJ1-4, with 8 bases lining up with TRBD1. V lost 5 bases and J lost 4; bases outside the gene matches: 4. Per the germline V gene, CDR1 is SGHKS and CDR2 is YYEKEE (reference sequence). This CDR3 is built from 14 residues.

This chain uses TRBV11-2 with TRBJ1-6, with TRBD1 as a possible D gene (5 bases). Germline CDR1 is SGHAT and CDR2 is FQNNGV. Trimming stripped 0 bases from V and 9 bases from J, with 15 bases between. The CDR3 contains 16 residues. DNA for the CDR3: TGTGCCAGCAGCTTAGAAGTTAGACGGGGCGGTTCACCCCTCCACTTT. This encodes CASSLEVRRGGSPLHF.

This clone was observed a single time. V is TRBV7-8 and J is TRBJ1-1; perhaps TRBD1 as D (5 bases). V gave up 1 base and J gave up 1 base, with 10 bases separating them. The CDR3 sequence is 15 residues long. Germline values: CDR1 SGHVS, CDR2 FQNEAQ. This chain's CDR3 is CASSLVDSRNTEAFF. CDR3 DNA sequence: TGTGCCAGCAGCTTAGTAGACAGTCGGAACACTGAAGCTTTCTTT.

This clone has a single count. This chain links TRBV28 with TRBJ1-6, with D possibly being TRBD1 (6 bases). The length of the CDR3 is 13 residues. The V end was cut by 2 bases, the J end by 14 bases, with 13 bases between. The germline CDR1 and CDR2 sequences are MDHEN and SYDVKM. Here the CDR3 DNA reads TGTGCCAGCAGTTTAGGGGGCGGGGTATCCCTCCACTTT. It yields the protein CASSLGGGVSLHF.

The chain has TRBV2 and TRBJ1-2; 12 nucleotides agree with TRBD1. The CDR3 spans 15 residues. Germline CDR1 and CDR2: SNHLY and FYNNEI. Unmatched junction bases numbered 10, after V lost 7 bases and J lost 7 bases. In DNA form, the CDR3 reads TGTGCCAGCAAAATAACCGGGACAGGGGGCTCTGGCTACACCTTC. Protein sequence: CASKITGTGGSGYTF.

The chain uses TRBV28 and TRBJ2-3; 10 bases are shared with TRBD1. Germline CDR1 and CDR2: MDHEN and SYDVKM. The CDR3 runs 16 residues. J lost 3 bases, V lost 5 bases, and 8 bases had no gene match. CDR3: CASSPIRQGATDTQYF. CDR3 nucleotide sequence: TGTGCCAGCAGTCCCATAAGACAGGGGGCGACAGATACGCAGTATTTT.

This chain connects TRBV20-1 to TRBJ1-1; 7 nucleotides line up with TRBD1. CDR3 length: 16 amino acids. V lost 3 bases and J lost 2; bases outside the gene matches: 12. Looked up from germline, CDR1 is DFQATT and CDR2 is SNEGSKA (reference sequence). The CDR3 DNA reads TGCAGTGCTAGTGGGGGGACAGCACGTTCAAACACTGAAGCTTTCTTT. This sequence encodes CSASGGTARSNTEAFF.

DNA of the CDR3: TGTGCCAGCTCAATACAACCTTTTGAGACTGAAGCTTTCTTT. Its translation is CASSIQPFETEAFF. This chain joins TRBV18 and TRBJ1-1; D is ambiguous. The CDR3 covers 14 residues. Trimming took off 5 bases at V and 5 bases at J, with 15 bases between the two ends. Germline V gene sequence: CDR1 KGHSH, CDR2 LQKENI.

This clone turned up a few times. The V and J genes are TRBV7-9 and TRBJ1-5; D uncertain. CDR1 is SEHNR and CDR2 is FQNEAQ in the germline V gene (reference sequence). V gave up 0 bases and J gave up 6 bases, with 3 bases separating them. The CDR3 spans 12 residues. The CDR3 sequence: CASSLAGQPQHF. CDR3 nucleotides: TGTGCCAGCAGCTTAGCCGGTCAGCCCCAGCATTTT.

This chain uses TRBV12-5 with TRBJ2-5, with 10 bases matching TRBD2. V was clipped by 7 bases and J by 9 bases; unmatched bases: 8. CDR1 is LGHNT and CDR2 is FRNRAP in the germline V gene. The CDR3 sequence is 13 residues long. CDR3 sequence: CASAPSGGGAQYF. Here the CDR3 DNA reads TGTGCTAGTGCGCCTAGCGGGGGTGGGGCCCAGTACTTC. The full variable domain, in which reference TRBV12-5 and TRBJ2-5 provide the parts outside the CDR3, is DARVTQTPRHKVTEMGQEVTMRCQPILGHNTVFWYRQTMMQGLELLAYFRNRAPLDDSGMPKDRFSAEMPDATLATLKIQPSEPRDSAVYFCASAPSGGGAQYFGPGTRLLVL.

This chain joins TRBV7-3 and TRBJ1-1; D is undetermined. CDR1 is SGHTA and CDR2 is FQGTGA in the germline V gene. The CDR3 spans 13 residues. The germline V and J ends were trimmed by 4 bases and 2 bases, with 8 bases remaining between them. CDR3 DNA: TGTGCCAGCAGCTCCTACAGCAACACTGAAGCTTTCTTT. It yields the protein CASSSYSNTEAFF. The variable domain in full, completed from reference TRBV7-3 and TRBJ1-1, reads GAGVSQTPSNKVTEKGKYVELRCDPISGHTALYWYRQSLGQGPEFLIYFQGTGAADDSGLPNDRFFAVRPEGSVSTLKIQRTERGDSAVYLCASSSYSNTEAFFGQGTRLTVV.

The chain recombines TRBV13 with TRBJ2-3; 14 bases fit TRBD2. This CDR3 spans 17 amino acids. In germline, CDR1 is PRHDT, CDR2 FYEKMQ (reference sequence). The J segment lost 0 bases and the V segment lost 5 bases, leaving 4 bases of the junction unmatched. CDR3 region: CASSRLAGGESTDTQYF. The CDR3 DNA reads as TGTGCCAGCAGCCGACTAGCGGGGGGGGAAAGCACAGATACGCAGTATTTT.

V and J are TRBV9 and TRBJ2-3; either TRBD1 or TRBD2 may supply D (5 bases each). CDR1 is SGDLS and CDR2 is YYNGEE in the germline V gene. The CDR3 loop spans 13 amino acids. Trimming removed 3 bases from V and 9 bases from J, with 14 bases in between. The CDR3 protein is CASSAGGRQTQYF. The DNA for the CDR3 is TGTGCCAGCAGCGCTGGGGGACGGCAGACGCAGTATTTT.

This clone appeared a single time. The chain joins TRBV19 to TRBJ2-3; 12 bases agree with TRBD2. The germline gives CDR1 LNHDA, CDR2 SQIVND (reference sequence). This CDR3 region has 17 residues. V lost 4 bases to trimming and J lost 5 bases; unmatched junction nucleotides: 10. CDR3 amino acids: CASSKTSGGHGRDTQYF. CDR3 coding DNA: TGTGCCAGTAGTAAGACTAGCGGGGGTCATGGACGAGATACGCAGTATTTT.

CDR3 DNA sequence: TGTGCCATCAGTGACCGGACGGGACTAAGCACAGATACGCAGTATTTT. This codes for CAISDRTGLSTDTQYF. J is TRBJ2-3 and V is TRBV10-3, with TRBD2 matching over 7 bases. The CDR3 is 16 amino acids. Germline V CDR1 and CDR2: ENHRY, SYGVKD. V was pared by 3 bases and J by 0 bases, with 6 bases of the junction left unmatched.

This CDR3 reads CASSLEASGGVYQETQYF. CDR3 sequence (DNA): TGTGCCAGCAGCTTGGAGGCTAGCGGGGGGGTGTACCAAGAGACCCAGTACTTC. The chain couples TRBV5-4 to TRBJ2-5; 12 nucleotides line up with TRBD2. The germline CDR1 and CDR2 sequences are SGHNT and YYREEE (reference sequence). Trimming cost V 0 bases and J 0 bases; bases outside gene matches: 6. This CDR3 has 18 residues.

This clone occurred a few times. The chain uses TRBV30 and TRBJ1-1; no clear D gene. Germline CDR1 and CDR2: GTSNPN and SVGIG (reference sequence). There are 14 residues in the CDR3. Trimming pared 3 bases from V and 4 bases from J, leaving 15 bases between. The CDR3 region is CAWRRAPPGTEAFF. CDR3 in DNA: TGTGCCTGGAGGAGGGCGCCCCCCGGCACTGAAGCTTTCTTT.

The sample holds one count of this clone. The chain has TRBV27 and TRBJ2-3; 9 bases fit TRBD2. The CDR3 is 14 amino acids. Germline V gene data show CDR1 as MNHEY and CDR2 as SMNVEV (reference sequence). Trimming at V came to 5 bases and at J to 7 bases, leaving 7 bases not matched to a gene. The CDR3 spells CASSPGTSYHTQYF. In nucleotides, the CDR3 is TGTGCCAGCAGTCCTGGGACTAGCTACCATACGCAGTATTTT.